One and the same sample provided the 12 T cell receptor beta chains below, sequenced in a study of blood T cell repertoires in COVID-19. Data came from immunoSEQ multiplex PCR; TCRdb stores just in-frame clones and leaves some out. The table has about 120,000 clones, about 80% seen once; the top ten hold 7.5%. Sequenced input: peripheral blood. The receptors derive from a man aged 65-85 years with active or convalescent COVID-19.

This clone has just one count. One junction end does not reproduce the germline sequence, and a read error may be involved. The rearrangement uses TRBV29-1 and TRBJ1-1; D unresolved. CDR3 length: 13 amino acids. CDR1 and CDR2 from the germline V gene are SQVTM and ANQGSEA. This CDR3 is CSVEGGGRTEAFF. CDR3 bases: TGCAGCGTCGAAGGAGGAGGTCGGACTGAAGCTTTCTTT.

V is TRBV28 and J is TRBJ1-2, with TRBD1 identical over 10 bases. The V gene end was trimmed by 5 bases and the J gene end by 2 bases; junction bases not matched to a gene: 5. The CDR3 extends over 15 amino acids. Germline V CDR1 and CDR2: MDHEN, SYDVKM. CDR3 in DNA: TGTGCCAGCAGTCCCGGGACAGGGGTAAACTATGGCTACACCTTC. Its protein product is CASSPGTGVNYGYTF.

V and J are TRBV7-6 and TRBJ2-3; 11 positions agree with TRBD1. The germline gives CDR1 SGHVS, CDR2 FNYEAQ. V gave up 0 bases and J gave up 6 bases; unmatched junction bases: 8. This CDR3 has 17 amino acids. The DNA for the CDR3 is TGTGCCAGCAGCTTAGCATGGACAGGGGGCGGTAAGGATACGCAGTATTTT. Its protein product is CASSLAWTGGGKDTQYF.

The chain employs TRBV28 and TRBJ1-2; 7 positions agree with TRBD1. The CDR3 extends over 17 amino acids. Trimming cost V 6 bases and J 8 bases; bases outside gene matches: 21. CDR1 MDHEN and CDR2 SYDVKM come from the germline V gene. This chain's CDR3 is CASRSIGQVAPYGGYTF. The DNA for the CDR3 is TGTGCCAGCAGGTCCATCGGACAGGTTGCTCCCTATGGAGGCTACACCTTC.

V and J are TRBV28 and TRBJ1-1; D might be TRBD1 (5 bases). In germline, CDR1 is MDHEN, CDR2 SYDVKM. This CDR3 spans 12 amino acids. V lost 6 bases and J 7 bases, leaving 12 bases between the germline ends. The CDR3: CASRSGSFEAFF. As DNA, the CDR3 is TGTGCCAGCAGGTCAGGGTCTTTTGAAGCTTTCTTT.

The genes are TRBV4-3 and TRBJ1-3, with TRBD1 as a possible D gene (6 bases). Looked up from germline, CDR1 is LGHNA and CDR2 is YSLEER. The CDR3 runs 17 residues. Trimming shortened V by 0 bases and J by 0 bases, and 12 bases separated the two germline ends. The CDR3 coding sequence is TGCGCCAGCAGCCAAGATGGGACAAGCAGCTCTGGAAACACCATATATTTT. The encoded protein is CASSQDGTSSSGNTIYF.

V and J are TRBV27 and TRBJ1-6; D perhaps matches TRBD1 (6 bases). The CDR3 length is 18 residues. Germline CDR1 MNHEY, CDR2 SMNVEV (reference sequence). V lost 5 bases to trimming and J lost 3 bases, with 20 bases between them. The CDR3 DNA reads TGTGCCAGCAGTCTCTCCCTCCGGGGGGCCTACTATAATTCACCCCTCCACTTT. It codes for CASSLSLRGAYYNSPLHF.

This chain joins TRBV4-3 and TRBJ1-2, with D perhaps TRBD1 (5 bases). CDR3 size: 15 residues. V was shortened by 0 bases and J by 0 bases, with 8 bases between the two germline ends. The germline V gene encodes CDR1 LGHNA and CDR2 YSLEER. The CDR3 protein is CASSQDDRANYGYTF. CDR3 in DNA: TGCGCCAGCAGCCAAGATGACAGAGCTAACTATGGCTACACCTTC.

In DNA form, the CDR3 reads TGCGCCAGCAGCCAAGTGGTCGTAGCTAACTATGGCTACACCTTC. Translation: CASSQVVVANYGYTF. The genes are TRBV4-3 and TRBJ1-2; D not certain. The CDR3 consists of 15 residues. CDR1 is LGHNA and CDR2 is YSLEER in the germline V gene. Trimming took off 1 base at V and 0 bases at J, with 9 bases between the two ends.

This chain joins TRBV3-1 (or the pseudogene TRBV3-2) and TRBJ1-3; D remains unclear. V was clipped by 0 bases and J by 4 bases, with 13 bases between them. The CDR3 is made up of 16 amino acids. Germline values: CDR1 LGHDT, CDR2 YNNKEL (reference sequence). CDR3 bases: TGTGCCAGCAGCCAAGAGGGCGAATTGGGCGGAAACACCATATATTTT. It specifies CASSQEGELGGNTIYF.

J is TRBJ2-1 and V is TRBV6-2 or TRBV6-3, with 9 bases matching TRBD2. The CDR3 loop spans 16 amino acids. J gave up 0 bases and V 5 bases, and 5 bases lay outside the gene matches. The V gene's germline CDR1 is MNHEY and CDR2 SVGEGT. The CDR3 here is CASSEFSGGSYNEQFF. The CDR3 coding sequence is TGTGCCAGCAGTGAGTTTAGCGGGGGCTCCTACAATGAGCAGTTCTTC.

The chain links TRBV6-5 to TRBJ2-3, with D tentatively TRBD1 (6 bases). Germline V CDR1 and CDR2: MNHEY, SVGAGI. Deletions cut 6 bases from V and 0 bases from J, with 10 bases between. The CDR3 spans 14 residues. In DNA, the CDR3 is TGTGCCAGCAGCCGGACAGCTAGCACAGATACGCAGTATTTT. It codes for CASSRTASTDTQYF.